Following are 32 T cell receptor beta chains from one sample sequenced in a study of blood T cell repertoires in COVID-19. Sequencing used immunoSEQ multiplex PCR; TCRdb keeps in-frame clones, though not all of them. This sample yields about 79,000 clones, of which around 88% are seen a single time; 14% belongs to the top ten. The sample comprised peripheral blood. The source is a man between 65 and 85 years old with active or convalescent COVID-19.

The rearrangement links TRBV2 to TRBJ2-5; the match to TRBD1 covers 11 bases. Germline-derived CDR1 and CDR2 are SNHLY and FYNNEI. Trimming removed 9 bases from V and 5 bases from J; junction bases left unmatched: 8. The length of the CDR3 is 14 residues. DNA of the CDR3: TGTGCCAGTTCACGGGACAGGGGGTTGGAGACCCAGTACTTC. Translated, it gives CASSRDRGLETQYF.

The V gene is TRBV4-1, the J gene TRBJ2-3; the D is unclear. The CDR3 sequence is 15 residues long. Germline CDR1 MGHRA, CDR2 YSYEKL. V gave up 1 base and J gave up 2 bases, with 10 bases separating them. CDR3 DNA: TGCGCCAGCAGCCAAGTTCACAGTTACACAGATACGCAGTATTTT. Translating gives CASSQVHSYTDTQYF.

The chain joins TRBV27 to TRBJ1-4, with D maybe TRBD1 (6 bases). Germline CDR1 and CDR2: MNHEY and SMNVEV (reference sequence). The CDR3 is 16 residues long. Trimming pared 5 bases from V and 5 bases from J, leaving 18 bases between. As DNA, the CDR3 is TGTGCCAGCAGTCCCGGGGACAATCAAGGGAATGAAAAACTGTTTTTT. Translated: CASSPGDNQGNEKLFF.

This clone is a singleton in its sample. For the CDR3, the DNA is TGTGCCAGTAGTAAGGACTGGAACACTGAAGCTTTCTTT. Encoded protein: CASSKDWNTEAFF. The chain recombines TRBV19 with TRBJ1-1, with unresolved D. Trimming shortened V by 4 bases and J by 1 base, and 7 bases separated the two germline ends. CDR3 size: 13 residues. From germline, CDR1 is LNHDA and CDR2 SQIVND (reference sequence).

This clone was seen more than once but under ten times. This chain uses TRBV5-5 with TRBJ2-7, with TRBD2 identical over 7 bases. V lost 2 bases, J lost 2 bases, and 4 bases stayed unmatched. There are 14 residues in the CDR3. From germline, CDR1 is SGHKS and CDR2 YYEKEE (reference sequence). CDR3 coding DNA: TGTGCCAGCAGCTTTAGTCTAGCGGCCTACGAGCAGTACTTC. It yields the protein CASSFSLAAYEQYF.

The chain uses TRBV10-3 and TRBJ2-3; 10 positions agree with TRBD2. This CDR3 contains 17 residues. CDR1 ENHRY and CDR2 SYGVKD come from the germline V gene. Trimming cost V 2 bases and J 0 bases; bases outside gene matches: 5. CDR3 DNA sequence: TGTGCCATCAGTGAGCGGGCTAGCGGGGGAAGCACAGATACGCAGTATTTT. Residues: CAISERASGGSTDTQYF.

For this clone: Other nucleotide sequences in the sample specify the same CDR3. The gene calls are TRBV30 and TRBJ2-3, with 7 bases aligning to TRBD2. The V segment lost 0 bases and the J segment 2 bases; nucleotides outside the gene matches: 5. The CDR3 spans 15 residues. Germline lookup yields CDR1 GTSNPN and CDR2 SVGIG (reference sequence). CDR3 coding DNA: TGTGCCTGGAGTGTACTGGGAGGGTCCACAGATACGCAGTATTTT. Protein product: CAWSVLGGSTDTQYF.

The CDR3 loop reads CASSSGQGAGMETQYF. The DNA for the CDR3 is TGTGCCAGCAGCTCAGGACAGGGGGCGGGTATGGAGACCCAGTACTTC. The rearrangement joins TRBV5-8 to TRBJ2-5, with 11 positions matching TRBD1. The junction had 9 bases not matched to a gene; V was cut back by 3 bases and J by 5 bases. The CDR3 has 16 residues. Germline CDR1 reads SGHTS; CDR2 reads YDEGEE.

V and J are TRBV5-6 and TRBJ1-2, with D perhaps TRBD1 (6 bases). The CDR3 consists of 14 residues. V lost 3 bases and J 6 bases, leaving 15 bases between the germline ends. Per the germline V gene, CDR1 is SGHDT and CDR2 is YYEEEE. The CDR3, as DNA: TGTGCCAGCAGCTGGCAGGGGCAGGGGCATGGCTACACCTTC. Its translation: CASSWQGQGHGYTF.

This chain connects TRBV30 to TRBJ1-1; D gene uncertain. Germline values: CDR1 GTSNPN, CDR2 SVGIG (reference sequence). The CDR3 extends over 13 amino acids. Trimming left V 1 base short and J 0 bases short, with 6 bases between. Here the CDR3 DNA reads TGTGCCTGGAGTGGCCAGTTGAACACTGAAGCTTTCTTT. Its protein is CAWSGQLNTEAFF.

The rearrangement links TRBV28 to TRBJ2-7; a weak D match, TRBD2 (7 bases). Per the germline V gene, CDR1 is MDHEN and CDR2 is SYDVKM. CDR3 length equals 16 residues. The germline V and J ends were trimmed by 6 bases and 4 bases, with 22 bases remaining between them. CDR3 DNA sequence: TGTGCCAGCAGCATAGGGGGAGGCGGGAGATCATACGAGCAGTACTTC. Translation: CASSIGGGGRSYEQYF.

The V call is TRBV7-2, the J call TRBJ2-5; 7 bases line up with TRBD1. The V and J ends lost 3 bases and 3 bases, in that order; junction bases with no gene match: 4. Germline values: CDR1 SGHTA, CDR2 FQGNSA. The CDR3 length is 14 residues. The CDR3 coding sequence is TGTGCCAGCAGCTTTGGGGACAGAAAAGAGACCCAGTACTTC. Its translation is CASSFGDRKETQYF.

The chain links TRBV12-3 or TRBV12-4 to TRBJ2-3; D is unclear. The V and J ends lost 6 bases and 5 bases respectively, with 12 bases between them. This CDR3 is built from 13 residues. CDR3 DNA sequence: TGTGCCAGCAGCCCATGGTTACTAGATACGCAGTATTTT. This encodes CASSPWLLDTQYF.

This clone is a singleton in its sample. CDR3 sequence (DNA): TGCGCCAGCAGCGCCACAGGGTTGGGTCAGCCCCAGCATTTT. It is translated as CASSATGLGQPQHF. V is TRBV5-1 and J is TRBJ1-5, with D perhaps matching TRBD1 (6 bases). Trimming took 4 bases from V and 6 from J, leaving 14 bases between them. CDR3 length: 14 residues. The germline gives CDR1 SGHRS, CDR2 YFSETQ.

The chain recombines TRBV27 with TRBJ1-5; 7 nucleotides align to TRBD1. The V gene's germline CDR1 is MNHEY and CDR2 SMNVEV (reference sequence). V lost 6 bases, J lost 7 bases, and 9 bases stayed unmatched. This CDR3 region has 14 residues. CDR3 DNA: TGTGCCAGCAGAGATACAGGGGATCACCAGCCCCAGCATTTT. Its protein is CASRDTGDHQPQHF.

V and J are TRBV4-2 and TRBJ2-1; D not certain. Germline-derived CDR1 and CDR2 are LGHNA and YNFKEQ. There are 12 residues in the CDR3. The V and J ends lost 0 bases and 9 bases respectively, with 6 bases between them. The CDR3 DNA sequence: TGTGCCAGCAGCCAAGATAGCTTTGAGCAGTTCTTC. Residues: CASSQDSFEQFF.

The chain employs TRBV6-5 and TRBJ1-5; D remains ambiguous. V gave up 7 bases and J gave up 3 bases, with 10 bases separating them. The CDR3 covers 13 residues. Looked up from germline, CDR1 is MNHEY and CDR2 is SVGAGI. This CDR3 is CASMEQINQPQHF. CDR3 bases: TGTGCCAGCATGGAACAGATCAATCAGCCCCAGCATTTT.

CDR3: CASSQEVSQLTEQFF. The CDR3 DNA is TGCGCCAGCAGCCAAGAGGTTAGCCAGCTGACTGAGCAGTTCTTC. V gene TRBV4-1 combines with J gene TRBJ2-1; D is ambiguous. Germline V gene data show CDR1 as MGHRA and CDR2 as YSYEKL. Between the trimmed V and J ends, which lost 0 bases and 9 bases, there was a span of 15 bases. The CDR3 contains 15 residues.

The rearrangement links TRBV5-1 to TRBJ2-5, with 8 positions matching TRBD1. The CDR3 has 14 residues. Germline lookup yields CDR1 SGHRS and CDR2 YFSETQ. The junction had 1 base not matched to a gene; V was cut back by 1 base and J by 2 bases. The CDR3 region is CASSLTGGQETQYF. Here the CDR3 DNA reads TGCGCCAGCAGCTTGACAGGGGGGCAAGAGACCCAGTACTTC.

This clone was counted between two and nine times. The V and J genes are TRBV28 and TRBJ1-2; D remains unclear. The germline gives CDR1 MDHEN, CDR2 SYDVKM. Trimming left V 2 bases short and J 6 bases short, with 13 bases between. The CDR3 totals 14 residues. CDR3 sequence reads: CASSLNPGLNGYTF. The CDR3 bases are TGTGCCAGCAGTTTAAATCCCGGACTCAATGGCTACACCTTC.

The CDR3 spells CASSSRGGANEKLFF. DNA of the CDR3: TGTGCCAGCAGCTCCCGAGGGGGGGCGAATGAAAAACTGTTTTTT. This chain connects TRBV7-2 to TRBJ1-4; tentatively, D is TRBD1 (6 bases). V was clipped by 4 bases and J by 5 bases, with 14 bases between them. This CDR3 region has 15 residues. CDR1 and CDR2 from the germline V gene are SGHTA and FQGNSA.

This rearrangement joins TRBV12-5 to TRBJ2-1; 12 nucleotides agree with TRBD1. The CDR3 spans 15 residues. Per the germline V gene, CDR1 is LGHNT and CDR2 is FRNRAP. With V trimmed by 6 bases and J by 6 bases, 6 bases remained unmatched. CDR3 sequence: CASGTGQGASNEQFF. The CDR3 coding sequence is TGTGCTAGTGGAACGGGACAGGGGGCGTCCAATGAGCAGTTCTTC. Full variable domain (outside the CDR3, taken from reference TRBV12-5 and TRBJ2-1): DARVTQTPRHKVTEMGQEVTMRCQPILGHNTVFWYRQTMMQGLELLAYFRNRAPLDDSGMPKDRFSAEMPDATLATLKIQPSEPRDSAVYFCASGTGQGASNEQFFGPGTRLTVL.

This sequence joins TRBV19 and TRBJ2-6, with 8 bases identical to TRBD1. This CDR3 region has 17 residues. Germline V gene sequence: CDR1 LNHDA, CDR2 SQIVND (reference sequence). J gave up 0 bases and V 5 bases, and 6 bases lay outside the gene matches. DNA for the CDR3: TGTGCCAGTAGTGTAGGACAGGGCGCCTCTGGGGCCAACGTCCTGACTTTC. This codes for CASSVGQGASGANVLTF.

The chain joins TRBV2 to TRBJ1-1; 9 bases map to TRBD1. Germline CDR1 is SNHLY and CDR2 is FYNNEI. V trimming: 3 bases; J trimming: 5 bases; junction bases outside the gene matches: 4. The CDR3 totals 14 residues. The CDR3 nucleotides read TGTGCCAGCAGTGATGACAGGGGGATAACTGAAGCTTTCTTT. Residues: CASSDDRGITEAFF.

V usage is TRBV5-4 and J usage is TRBJ2-5; a weak D match, TRBD2 (5 bases). Trimming left V 6 bases short and J 0 bases short, with 15 bases between. Germline V gives CDR1 SGHNT, CDR2 YYREEE (reference sequence). The CDR3 contains 15 residues. This chain's CDR3 is CASTIGLVNQETQYF. As DNA, the CDR3 is TGTGCCAGCACCATCGGACTTGTCAACCAAGAGACCCAGTACTTC.

The chain has TRBV27 and TRBJ2-1; 8 bases line up with TRBD1. This CDR3 contains 13 residues. Germline V lookup: CDR1 MNHEY, CDR2 SMNVEV (reference sequence). Trimming removed 6 bases from V and 10 bases from J; junction bases left unmatched: 8. CDR3 residues: CASSGQGSLEQFF. CDR3 coding DNA: TGTGCCAGCAGCGGACAGGGCTCCTTAGAGCAGTTCTTC.

The rearrangement links TRBV20-1 to TRBJ2-1; no clear D gene. V lost 5 bases and J 6 bases, leaving 5 bases between the germline ends. Germline V gene lookup returns CDR1 DFQATT and CDR2 SNEGSKA (reference sequence). The CDR3 runs 10 residues. This CDR3 reads CSAFSNEQFF. CDR3 nucleotide sequence: TGCAGTGCTTTTAGCAATGAGCAGTTCTTC.

The chain has TRBV11-3 and TRBJ2-5; the D is unclear. V lost 1 base and J 2 bases, leaving 14 bases between the germline ends. The CDR3 length is 16 residues. The germline V gene has CDR1 SGHNT and CDR2 YENEEA. The CDR3 loop is CASSLGGGPRQETQYF. The CDR3 nucleotides are TGTGCCAGCAGCTTAGGCGGCGGCCCTCGTCAAGAGACCCAGTACTTC.

The rearrangement uses TRBV6-2 or TRBV6-3 and TRBJ1-2; TRBD1 matches 8 bases. J was trimmed by 6 bases and V by 7 bases; bases with no gene match: 7. The CDR3 has 13 amino acids. Germline values: CDR1 MNHEY, CDR2 SVGEGT. CDR3 DNA: TGTGCCAGCAACCCGGACAGGGTACATGGCTACACCTTC. It codes for CASNPDRVHGYTF.

The chain joins TRBV5-6 to TRBJ2-7, with 11 nucleotides matching TRBD2. Trimming at V came to 1 base and at J to 1 base, leaving 1 base not matched to a gene. Germline V lookup: CDR1 SGHDT, CDR2 YYEEEE. This CDR3 is built from 15 residues. The CDR3 protein is CASSLLAGGSYEQYF. CDR3 sequence (DNA): TGTGCCAGCAGCTTGTTAGCGGGAGGGTCCTACGAGCAGTACTTC.

The gene calls are TRBV27 and TRBJ2-3, with TRBD2 identical over 9 bases. V trimming: 5 bases; J trimming: 5 bases; junction bases outside the gene matches: 8. This CDR3 has 15 amino acids. Germline lookup yields CDR1 MNHEY and CDR2 SMNVEV (reference sequence). DNA for the CDR3: TGTGCCAGCAGTGCCACGGTAGCGGGAGTAGATACGCAGTATTTT. Protein: CASSATVAGVDTQYF.

The V call is TRBV6-1, the J call TRBJ1-5; maybe TRBD1 (5 bases). Germline-derived CDR1 and CDR2 are MNHNS and SASEGT. V was shortened by 1 base and J by 0 bases, with 16 bases between the two germline ends. This CDR3 is 18 amino acids long. The CDR3 reads CASSEGAGRGYSNQPQHF. The CDR3 nucleotides are TGTGCCAGCAGTGAAGGTGCAGGAAGGGGATATAGCAATCAGCCCCAGCATTTT.